The clone carrying this TCR beta chain was counted a few times. Its antigen is as yet unknown. Each patient experienced a relapse that followed autologous stem cell transplantation, and brentuximab vedotin exposure varied. The repertoire was sequenced with immunoSEQ multiplex PCR; TCRdb's copy has only in-frame clones and lacks some. This table holds 20,000 to 30,000 clones, 65% to 85% found once. This entry is derived from a study of PD-1 blockade in classical Hodgkin lymphoma. General observations from the study: Why repertoires differed is undefined; disease activity or prior therapy possibly contributed. At baseline, newly diagnosed patients reportedly showed less TCR diversity than healthy donors. TCR diversity in CD4+, not CD8+, cells rose significantly by C4D1.

V lost 4 bases and J lost 1; bases outside the gene matches: 2. The CDR3 totals 15 residues. Germline V gives CDR1 SGHRS, CDR2 YFSETQ. The receptor was isolated from a human donor with classical Hodgkin lymphoma. The sequencing used peripheral blood mononuclear cells (PBMCs), collected before the second cycle of nivolumab. The genes are TRBV5-1 and TRBJ2-2; 9 positions match TRBD1. The CDR3 region has the DNA TGCGCCAGCAGCGTGGGACAGGGGAACACCGGGGAGCTGTTTTTT. This sequence encodes CASSVGQGNTGELFF. The complete variable domain, with remaining parts taken from reference TRBV5-1 and TRBJ2-2, reads KAGVTQTPRYLIKTRGQQVTLSCSPISGHRSVSWYQQTPGQGLQFLFEYFSETQRNKGNFPGRFSGRQFSNSRSEMNVSTLELGDSALYLCASSVGQGNTGELFFGEGSRLTVL.